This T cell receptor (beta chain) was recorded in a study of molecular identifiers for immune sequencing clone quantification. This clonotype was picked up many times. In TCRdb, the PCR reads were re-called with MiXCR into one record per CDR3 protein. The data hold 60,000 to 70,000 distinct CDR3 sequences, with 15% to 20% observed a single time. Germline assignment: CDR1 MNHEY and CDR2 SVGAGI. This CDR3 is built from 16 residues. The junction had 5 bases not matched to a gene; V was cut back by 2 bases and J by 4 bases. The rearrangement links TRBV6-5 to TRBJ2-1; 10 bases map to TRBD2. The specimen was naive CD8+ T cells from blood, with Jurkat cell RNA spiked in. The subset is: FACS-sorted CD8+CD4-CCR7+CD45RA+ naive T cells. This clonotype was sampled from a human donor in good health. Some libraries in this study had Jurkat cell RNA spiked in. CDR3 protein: CASSYQREGVYNEQFF. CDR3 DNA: TGTGCCAGCAGTTACCAGCGGGAGGGGGTATACAATGAGCAGTTCTTC.